This entry describes one TCR beta chain. Its cognate antigen is unknown. The sample comes from a study of OX40 agonist ivuxolimab in advanced cancers. In the study overall: The dose-escalation cohort was roughly 84% male, with a mean age of approximately 61 years, ranging about 23 to 80.

Regarding the study as a whole: The authors also found low normalized T-cell clonal expansion in some nonresponders.

Autoimmune disease history or systemic immunosuppression led to patients being barred. Data came from immunoSEQ multiplex PCR; TCRdb stores just in-frame clones and leaves some out. The data hold some 32,000 clones, with 84% observed a single time. This CDR3 comprises 16 residues. Germline V gives CDR1 MGHRA, CDR2 YSYEKL. Deletions cut 1 base from V and 0 bases from J, with 13 bases between. The chain links TRBV4-1 to TRBJ2-7; D may correspond to TRBD1 or TRBD2 (6 bases each). This clonotype was sampled from an adult with an advanced solid tumor such as melanoma, head and neck, liver or kidney cancer. Source: CD4+ or CD8+ T cells sorted from blood, taken in a trial of the OX40 agonist ivuxolimab. CDR3 region: CASSQGGAPGSYEQYF. In DNA, the CDR3 is TGCGCCAGCAGCCAAGGGGGGGCACCGGGCTCCTACGAGCAGTACTTC.